This T cell receptor beta chain was found in a study of post-analysis software for immune sequencing data. Study as a whole: Disease courses included relapsing-remitting, secondary progressive and progressive-relapsing multiple sclerosis. Study conclusions and caveats: Multiple sclerosis patients showed significantly lower normalized Chao1 diversity than controls did. TRBV5-6, TRBV5-1 and TRBV20-1 were among five TRBV segments more frequent in patients than controls. Batch-matched samples strongly co-clustered by F measure.

The library was made from cDNA and included unique molecular identifiers. Roughly 500,000 cDNA molecules were obtained from roughly 1 to 10 million T cells. TCRdb processed the PCR reads anew with MiXCR; each CDR3 protein has one entry. The sample contains 800,000 to 950,000 distinct CDR3 sequences, approximately 57% of which appear only once. This CDR3 comprises 14 residues. Germline loops: CDR1 SGHAT, CDR2 FQNNGV. V lost 2 bases, J lost 8 bases, and 13 bases lay in between. About this clonotype: No antigen is known for it.

Sample: blood. This TCR came from a girl aged 5-17 years with multiple sclerosis. The genes are TRBV11-2 and TRBJ2-1, with D unresolved. CDR3 nucleotides: TGTGCCAGCAGCTTAATCCCGGTTCGGGATGAGCAGTTCTTC. Translating it yields CASSLIPVRDEQFF.